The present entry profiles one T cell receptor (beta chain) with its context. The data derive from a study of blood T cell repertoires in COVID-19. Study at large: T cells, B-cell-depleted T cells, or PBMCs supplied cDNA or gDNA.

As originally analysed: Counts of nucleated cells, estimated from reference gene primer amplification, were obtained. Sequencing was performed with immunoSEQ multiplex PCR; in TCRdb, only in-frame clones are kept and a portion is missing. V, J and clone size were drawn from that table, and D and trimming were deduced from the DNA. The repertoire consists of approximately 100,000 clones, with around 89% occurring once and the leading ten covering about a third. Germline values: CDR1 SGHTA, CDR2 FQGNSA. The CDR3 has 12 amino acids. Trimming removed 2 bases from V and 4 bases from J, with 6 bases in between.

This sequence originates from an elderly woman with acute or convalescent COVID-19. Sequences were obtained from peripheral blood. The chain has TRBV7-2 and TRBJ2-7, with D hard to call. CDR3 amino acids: CASSLNIYEQYF. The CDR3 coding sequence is TGTGCCAGCAGCTTAAATATTTACGAGCAGTACTTC.